This T cell receptor (beta chain) came from a study of lymphopenia after photon versus proton radiotherapy. Germline CDR1 reads SGHAT; CDR2 reads FQNNGV. V shed 5 bases and J shed 6 bases, with 17 bases lying between them. There are 15 residues in the CDR3. To note about this clone: The antigen is not known.

The method was immunoSEQ multiplex PCR; TCRdb's version includes in-frame clones alone and lacks a portion of them. The sample has 55,000 to 70,000 clones; about nine tenths are singletons. Points from the study as a whole: Survival link was tested only in deceased patients; proton benefit remains a possibility. After lymphocyte nadir, photon-treated repertoires showed oligoclonal expansion, especially CD8+ Temra. Photon-treated patients lost naive T cells and TCR diversity; proton-treated stayed stable.

The V and J genes are TRBV11-2 and TRBJ1-5; TRBD1 is a possible D gene (6 bases). The sample in question was peripheral blood, obtained from a patient treated with proton-based radiotherapy. The sequence came from a man older than 75 with esophageal cancer. CDR3 in DNA: TGTGCCAGCAGCCCAAGTGGGGGCCAGGGTCAGCCCCAGCATTTT. Translation: CASSPSGGQGQPQHF.